The rows below give T cell receptor beta chains drawn from one sample of a study of shared clonotypes between healthy human individuals. This table comes from immunoSEQ multiplex PCR, and its TCRdb copy is limited to in-frame clones, with some not included. The sample consists of some 2 million clones, approximately 94% of them appearing once. Sequenced: naive CD8+ T cells sorted from blood. The receptor source for this set is a man younger than 30 in good health. Each CDR3 is given with its conserved first and last residue. The D gene is left open where the match is weak. Some rows have no size entry. The others give once, few or many, or a class for an expanded clone.

CDR3 protein: CASSLGGANSPLHF
CDR3 DNA: TGTGCCAGCAGCTTGGGGGGCGCAAATTCACCCCTCCACTTT
CDR3 length: 14
J gene: TRBJ1-6
V gene: TRBV5-6
D gene: -
clone size: few

CDR3 protein: CASSVVVGATEAFF
CDR3 DNA: TGTGCCAGCAGCGTAGTGGTGGGGGCCACTGAAGCTTTCTTT
CDR3 length: 14
J gene: TRBJ1-1
V gene: TRBV9
D gene: -
clone size: -

CDR3 protein: CASSYGDYNEQFF
CDR3 DNA: TGTGCCAGCAGTTACGGGGACTACAATGAGCAGTTCTTC
CDR3 length: 13
J gene: TRBJ2-1
V gene: TRBV6-5
D gene: -
clone size: -

CDR3 protein: CASSYLWGADGYTF
CDR3 DNA: TGTGCCAGCAGTTACTTATGGGGGGCCGATGGCTACACCTTC
CDR3 length: 14
J gene: TRBJ1-2
V gene: TRBV6-5
D gene: -
clone size: -

CDR3 protein: CATAGGLYQPQHF
CDR3 DNA: TGTGCCACCGCCGGAGGGCTCTATCAGCCCCAGCATTTT
CDR3 length: 13
J gene: TRBJ1-5
V gene: TRBV15
D gene: -
clone size: -

CDR3 protein: CASSITYRGLLRGDPSYEQYF
CDR3 DNA: TGTGCCAGTAGTATTACCTATCGGGGCCTCCTCCGCGGGGACCCATCGTACGAGCAGTACTTC
CDR3 length: 21
J gene: TRBJ2-7
V gene: TRBV19
D gene: -
clone size: -

CDR3 protein: CASSPMGAGDTQYF
CDR3 DNA: TGTGCCAGCAGCCCTATGGGGGCGGGAGATACGCAGTATTTT
CDR3 length: 14
J gene: TRBJ2-3
V gene: TRBV11-3
D gene: -
clone size: -

CDR3 protein: CAWSVSGGYEQYF
CDR3 DNA: TGTGCCTGGAGTGTATCTGGGGGCTACGAGCAGTACTTC
CDR3 length: 13
J gene: TRBJ2-7
V gene: TRBV30
D gene: -
clone size: -

CDR3 protein: CASSLLGNEQFF
CDR3 DNA: TGTGCCAGCAGTTTATTGGGGAATGAGCAGTTCTTC
CDR3 length: 12
J gene: TRBJ2-1
V gene: TRBV27
D gene: -
clone size: -

CDR3 protein: CASRPRGAYNEQFF
CDR3 DNA: TGTGCCAGCAGGCCTCGGGGGGCCTACAATGAGCAGTTCTTC
CDR3 length: 14
J gene: TRBJ2-1
V gene: TRBV27
D gene: TRBD2
clone size: -

CDR3 protein: CASSSGLPYEQYF
CDR3 DNA: TGTGCCAGCAGCTCGGGACTCCCCTACGAGCAGTACTTC
CDR3 length: 13
J gene: TRBJ2-7
V gene: TRBV11-2
D gene: -
clone size: -

CDR3 protein: CASSGSIPGELFF
CDR3 DNA: TGTGCCAGCAGCGGGTCAATCCCCGGGGAGCTGTTTTTT
CDR3 length: 13
J gene: TRBJ2-2
V gene: TRBV9
D gene: -
clone size: -

CDR3 protein: CASSPLQPTRYNEQFF
CDR3 DNA: TGTGCCAGCAGCCCCCTCCAACCTACACGATACAATGAGCAGTTCTTC
CDR3 length: 16
J gene: TRBJ2-1
V gene: TRBV5-8
D gene: -
clone size: -

CDR3 protein: CASSQTLHRETQYF
CDR3 DNA: TGTGCCAGCAGTCAAACCCTACACAGAGAGACCCAGTACTTC
CDR3 length: 14
J gene: TRBJ2-5
V gene: TRBV27
D gene: -
clone size: once

CDR3 protein: CASSPPPGQVGEQYF
CDR3 DNA: TGTGCCAGCAGCCCCCCCCCGGGACAGGTCGGCGAGCAGTACTTC
CDR3 length: 15
J gene: TRBJ2-7
V gene: TRBV7-3
D gene: TRBD1
clone size: -

CDR3 protein: CASSPPGGGGSEETQYF
CDR3 DNA: TGCGCCAGCAGCCCCCCCGGTGGCGGGGGGTCGGAGGAGACCCAGTACTTC
CDR3 length: 17
J gene: TRBJ2-5
V gene: TRBV4-1
D gene: TRBD2
clone size: -

CDR3 protein: CASSHSKTNTGELFF
CDR3 DNA: TGCGCCAGCAGCCACTCCAAAACGAACACCGGGGAGCTGTTTTTT
CDR3 length: 15
J gene: TRBJ2-2
V gene: TRBV4-1
D gene: -
clone size: -

CDR3 protein: CASSIAGGNSPLHF
CDR3 DNA: TGTGCCAGCAGCATAGCAGGGGGCAATTCACCCCTCCACTTT
CDR3 length: 14
J gene: TRBJ1-6
V gene: TRBV7-2
D gene: TRBD1
clone size: -

CDR3 protein: CASSQVQVSNQPQHF
CDR3 DNA: TGCGCCAGCAGCCAAGTACAGGTGAGCAATCAGCCCCAGCATTTT
CDR3 length: 15
J gene: TRBJ1-5
V gene: TRBV4-1
D gene: -
clone size: -

CDR3 protein: CASSPGGTLSYEQYF
CDR3 DNA: TGTGCCAGCAGTCCCGGGGGCACCCTCTCCTACGAGCAGTACTTC
CDR3 length: 15
J gene: TRBJ2-7
V gene: TRBV7-6
D gene: -
clone size: -

CDR3 protein: CASSIAAYEQYF
CDR3 DNA: TGTGCCAGCAGTATCGCCGCCTACGAGCAGTACTTC
CDR3 length: 12
J gene: TRBJ2-7
V gene: TRBV25-1
D gene: -
clone size: -

CDR3 protein: CASSFQVYNEQFF
CDR3 DNA: TGTGCCAGCAGCTTCCAAGTATACAATGAGCAGTTCTTC
CDR3 length: 13
J gene: TRBJ2-1
V gene: TRBV11-2
D gene: -
clone size: -

CDR3 protein: CASSVTAGTSYEQYF
CDR3 DNA: TGTGCCAGCAGCGTAACGGCAGGAACCTCCTACGAGCAGTACTTC
CDR3 length: 15
J gene: TRBJ2-7
V gene: TRBV9
D gene: -
clone size: -